What follows are 9 T cell receptor beta chains derived from one specimen sequenced in a study of prognosis after radiotherapy for stage I lung cancer. Amplification of the TCR beta CDR3 (from genomic DNA) was done by two-round multiplex PCR. Amplification during the initial PCR round employed primers specific to each TRBV and TRBJ gene. MiXCR, run by TCRdb on the multiplex PCR reads, gives a single entry per CDR3 protein. This repertoire shows approximately 22,000 distinct CDR3 sequences, roughly 47% found once; its top ten account for approximately 34%. The sequencing used PBMCs, collected before or after stereotactic body radiation therapy (not recorded which). These receptors all come from a donor of 50 years or more with non-small cell lung cancer.

This clonotype qualifies as medium-sized. The J gene is TRBJ1-1, the V gene TRBV5-1, with D unclear. V was cut by 3 bases and J by 4 bases, with 13 bases left in between. CDR3 length equals 14 residues. Germline values: CDR1 SGHRS, CDR2 YFSETQ. The CDR3 loop is CASSYLRAATEAFF. The CDR3 DNA sequence: TGCGCCAGCAGCTACCTCCGGGCGGCCACTGAAGCTTTCTTT.

This clonotype has a count of ten or more. CDR3 sequence: CASSLVSGTGELFF. The DNA for the CDR3 is TGTGCCAGCAGCTTGGTATCAGGCACCGGGGAGCTGTTTTTT. The chain links TRBV5-5 to TRBJ2-2; D not resolved. Germline CDR1 SGHKS, CDR2 YYEKEE (reference sequence). V lost 0 bases to trimming and J lost 4 bases, with 7 bases between them. This CDR3 has 14 amino acids.

The chain employs TRBV7-2 and TRBJ2-3; D is possibly TRBD2 (5 bases). The CDR3 runs 17 residues. V lost 5 bases and J 5 bases, leaving 23 bases between the germline ends. Germline CDR1 SGHTA, CDR2 FQGNSA. CDR3 loop: CASSIQQSGIVGDTQYF. As DNA, the CDR3 is TGTGCCAGCAGCATCCAACAGAGCGGAATTGTGGGAGATACGCAGTATTTT.

Concerning this clonotype itself: Here the CDR3 omits its conserved ending phenylalanine or tryptophan, so a read error is the likely source. This chain links TRBV11-3 with TRBJ2-7; 7 bases are a match to TRBD1. V shed 1 base and J 1 base; nucleotides not matched to a gene: 7. The CDR3 runs 16 residues. CDR1 SGHNT and CDR2 YENEEA come from the germline V gene. The CDR3 bases are TGTGCCAGCAGCTTAGTGGTGACAGGGACATCCTACGAGCAGTACTTA. Residues: CASSLVVTGTSYEQYL.

Note on this clonotype: A far larger clone is off by one base, so a read error is likely. J is TRBJ2-7 and V is TRBV6-2 or TRBV6-3; possible D gene TRBD2, 6 bases. The end of the DNA aligns better with TRBJ2-1, so the J call may be wrong. CDR3 length equals 16 residues. Germline V gene data show CDR1 as MNHEY and CDR2 as SVGEGT. CDR3 loop: CASSWDSRNSYNEQFF. The CDR3 DNA reads as TGTGCCAGCAGTTGGGACTCTCGGAACTCCTACAATGAGCAGTTCTTC.

In its sample, this clonotype is medium-sized. The J gene is TRBJ1-1, the V gene TRBV11-3; 7 bases match TRBD1. The CDR3 consists of 15 residues. Germline V gene data show CDR1 as SGHNT and CDR2 as YENEEA. V lost 3 bases to trimming and J lost 0 bases; unmatched junction nucleotides: 4. The CDR3 DNA follows: TGTGCCAGCAGCTTGTCAGGGGGGATGAACACTGAAGCTTTCTTT. Protein sequence: CASSLSGGMNTEAFF.

In its sample, this clonotype was seen a few times. This may arise from a read error, as a much more abundant clone is one base away. The V gene is TRBV28, the J gene TRBJ1-2; D possibly corresponds to TRBD1 (6 bases). Looked up from germline, CDR1 is MDHEN and CDR2 is SYDVKM. The CDR3 runs 12 residues. CDR3 sequence reads: CASTEGGSGYAF. The CDR3, as DNA: TGTGCCAGCACTGAGGGGGGCTCTGGCTACGCCTTC.

In its sample, this clonotype was seen many times. The chain uses TRBV7-2 and TRBJ1-5; 10 bases line up with TRBD1. V trimming: 5 bases; J trimming: 2 bases; junction bases outside the gene matches: 9. The CDR3 is 17 residues long. CDR1 and CDR2 from the germline V gene are SGHTA and FQGNSA. The CDR3 bases are TGTGCCAGCAGCCCGGAGAGACAGGGGGCACGCAATCAGCCCCAGCATTTT. Amino acids: CASSPERQGARNQPQHF.

Many counts were recorded for this clonotype. The chain uses TRBV19 and TRBJ2-1; possible D gene TRBD1, 5 bases. The length of the CDR3 is 13 residues. Trimming pared 4 bases from V and 4 bases from J, leaving 8 bases between. CDR1 is LNHDA and CDR2 is SQIVND in the germline V gene (reference sequence). CDR3 in amino acids: CASSTGLYNEQFF. As DNA, the CDR3 is TGTGCCAGTAGTACAGGGTTATACAATGAGCAGTTCTTC.